This T cell receptor (beta chain) was captured in a study of blood T cell repertoires in COVID-19. Study-level information: Samples of COVID-19 (acute and convalescent) were obtained from the United States, Italy and Spain. PBMCs, B-cell-depleted T cells, or T cells provided the cDNA or gDNA that made up the material.

The CDR3 covers 13 residues. V was pared by 7 bases and J by 4 bases, with 10 bases between. The germline V gene has CDR1 SGHNT and CDR2 YENEEA. As processed by the authors: Amplification of reference gene primers provided the estimated nucleated cell counts. Some clones are missing from TCRdb's copy, which holds only in-frame ones; the method was immunoSEQ multiplex PCR. V, J and clone size were drawn from that table, and D and trimming were deduced from the DNA. The data show a few hundred thousand clones, approximately 90% seen once. The sample taken for sequencing was peripheral blood. This chain joins TRBV11-3 and TRBJ2-2; tentative D call: TRBD1 (5 bases). This receptor was obtained from a man younger than 30 with active or convalescent COVID-19. The CDR3 region is CASTNGATGELFF. CDR3 nucleotide sequence: TGTGCCAGCACCAATGGGGCCACCGGGGAGCTGTTTTTT. Full variable domain (outside the CDR3, taken from reference TRBV11-3 and TRBJ2-2): EAGVVQSPRYKIIEKKQPVAFWCNPISGHNTLYWYLQNLGQGPELLIRYENEEAVDDSQLPKDRFSAERLKGVDSTLKIQPAELGDSAVYLCASTNGATGELFFGEGSRLTVL.